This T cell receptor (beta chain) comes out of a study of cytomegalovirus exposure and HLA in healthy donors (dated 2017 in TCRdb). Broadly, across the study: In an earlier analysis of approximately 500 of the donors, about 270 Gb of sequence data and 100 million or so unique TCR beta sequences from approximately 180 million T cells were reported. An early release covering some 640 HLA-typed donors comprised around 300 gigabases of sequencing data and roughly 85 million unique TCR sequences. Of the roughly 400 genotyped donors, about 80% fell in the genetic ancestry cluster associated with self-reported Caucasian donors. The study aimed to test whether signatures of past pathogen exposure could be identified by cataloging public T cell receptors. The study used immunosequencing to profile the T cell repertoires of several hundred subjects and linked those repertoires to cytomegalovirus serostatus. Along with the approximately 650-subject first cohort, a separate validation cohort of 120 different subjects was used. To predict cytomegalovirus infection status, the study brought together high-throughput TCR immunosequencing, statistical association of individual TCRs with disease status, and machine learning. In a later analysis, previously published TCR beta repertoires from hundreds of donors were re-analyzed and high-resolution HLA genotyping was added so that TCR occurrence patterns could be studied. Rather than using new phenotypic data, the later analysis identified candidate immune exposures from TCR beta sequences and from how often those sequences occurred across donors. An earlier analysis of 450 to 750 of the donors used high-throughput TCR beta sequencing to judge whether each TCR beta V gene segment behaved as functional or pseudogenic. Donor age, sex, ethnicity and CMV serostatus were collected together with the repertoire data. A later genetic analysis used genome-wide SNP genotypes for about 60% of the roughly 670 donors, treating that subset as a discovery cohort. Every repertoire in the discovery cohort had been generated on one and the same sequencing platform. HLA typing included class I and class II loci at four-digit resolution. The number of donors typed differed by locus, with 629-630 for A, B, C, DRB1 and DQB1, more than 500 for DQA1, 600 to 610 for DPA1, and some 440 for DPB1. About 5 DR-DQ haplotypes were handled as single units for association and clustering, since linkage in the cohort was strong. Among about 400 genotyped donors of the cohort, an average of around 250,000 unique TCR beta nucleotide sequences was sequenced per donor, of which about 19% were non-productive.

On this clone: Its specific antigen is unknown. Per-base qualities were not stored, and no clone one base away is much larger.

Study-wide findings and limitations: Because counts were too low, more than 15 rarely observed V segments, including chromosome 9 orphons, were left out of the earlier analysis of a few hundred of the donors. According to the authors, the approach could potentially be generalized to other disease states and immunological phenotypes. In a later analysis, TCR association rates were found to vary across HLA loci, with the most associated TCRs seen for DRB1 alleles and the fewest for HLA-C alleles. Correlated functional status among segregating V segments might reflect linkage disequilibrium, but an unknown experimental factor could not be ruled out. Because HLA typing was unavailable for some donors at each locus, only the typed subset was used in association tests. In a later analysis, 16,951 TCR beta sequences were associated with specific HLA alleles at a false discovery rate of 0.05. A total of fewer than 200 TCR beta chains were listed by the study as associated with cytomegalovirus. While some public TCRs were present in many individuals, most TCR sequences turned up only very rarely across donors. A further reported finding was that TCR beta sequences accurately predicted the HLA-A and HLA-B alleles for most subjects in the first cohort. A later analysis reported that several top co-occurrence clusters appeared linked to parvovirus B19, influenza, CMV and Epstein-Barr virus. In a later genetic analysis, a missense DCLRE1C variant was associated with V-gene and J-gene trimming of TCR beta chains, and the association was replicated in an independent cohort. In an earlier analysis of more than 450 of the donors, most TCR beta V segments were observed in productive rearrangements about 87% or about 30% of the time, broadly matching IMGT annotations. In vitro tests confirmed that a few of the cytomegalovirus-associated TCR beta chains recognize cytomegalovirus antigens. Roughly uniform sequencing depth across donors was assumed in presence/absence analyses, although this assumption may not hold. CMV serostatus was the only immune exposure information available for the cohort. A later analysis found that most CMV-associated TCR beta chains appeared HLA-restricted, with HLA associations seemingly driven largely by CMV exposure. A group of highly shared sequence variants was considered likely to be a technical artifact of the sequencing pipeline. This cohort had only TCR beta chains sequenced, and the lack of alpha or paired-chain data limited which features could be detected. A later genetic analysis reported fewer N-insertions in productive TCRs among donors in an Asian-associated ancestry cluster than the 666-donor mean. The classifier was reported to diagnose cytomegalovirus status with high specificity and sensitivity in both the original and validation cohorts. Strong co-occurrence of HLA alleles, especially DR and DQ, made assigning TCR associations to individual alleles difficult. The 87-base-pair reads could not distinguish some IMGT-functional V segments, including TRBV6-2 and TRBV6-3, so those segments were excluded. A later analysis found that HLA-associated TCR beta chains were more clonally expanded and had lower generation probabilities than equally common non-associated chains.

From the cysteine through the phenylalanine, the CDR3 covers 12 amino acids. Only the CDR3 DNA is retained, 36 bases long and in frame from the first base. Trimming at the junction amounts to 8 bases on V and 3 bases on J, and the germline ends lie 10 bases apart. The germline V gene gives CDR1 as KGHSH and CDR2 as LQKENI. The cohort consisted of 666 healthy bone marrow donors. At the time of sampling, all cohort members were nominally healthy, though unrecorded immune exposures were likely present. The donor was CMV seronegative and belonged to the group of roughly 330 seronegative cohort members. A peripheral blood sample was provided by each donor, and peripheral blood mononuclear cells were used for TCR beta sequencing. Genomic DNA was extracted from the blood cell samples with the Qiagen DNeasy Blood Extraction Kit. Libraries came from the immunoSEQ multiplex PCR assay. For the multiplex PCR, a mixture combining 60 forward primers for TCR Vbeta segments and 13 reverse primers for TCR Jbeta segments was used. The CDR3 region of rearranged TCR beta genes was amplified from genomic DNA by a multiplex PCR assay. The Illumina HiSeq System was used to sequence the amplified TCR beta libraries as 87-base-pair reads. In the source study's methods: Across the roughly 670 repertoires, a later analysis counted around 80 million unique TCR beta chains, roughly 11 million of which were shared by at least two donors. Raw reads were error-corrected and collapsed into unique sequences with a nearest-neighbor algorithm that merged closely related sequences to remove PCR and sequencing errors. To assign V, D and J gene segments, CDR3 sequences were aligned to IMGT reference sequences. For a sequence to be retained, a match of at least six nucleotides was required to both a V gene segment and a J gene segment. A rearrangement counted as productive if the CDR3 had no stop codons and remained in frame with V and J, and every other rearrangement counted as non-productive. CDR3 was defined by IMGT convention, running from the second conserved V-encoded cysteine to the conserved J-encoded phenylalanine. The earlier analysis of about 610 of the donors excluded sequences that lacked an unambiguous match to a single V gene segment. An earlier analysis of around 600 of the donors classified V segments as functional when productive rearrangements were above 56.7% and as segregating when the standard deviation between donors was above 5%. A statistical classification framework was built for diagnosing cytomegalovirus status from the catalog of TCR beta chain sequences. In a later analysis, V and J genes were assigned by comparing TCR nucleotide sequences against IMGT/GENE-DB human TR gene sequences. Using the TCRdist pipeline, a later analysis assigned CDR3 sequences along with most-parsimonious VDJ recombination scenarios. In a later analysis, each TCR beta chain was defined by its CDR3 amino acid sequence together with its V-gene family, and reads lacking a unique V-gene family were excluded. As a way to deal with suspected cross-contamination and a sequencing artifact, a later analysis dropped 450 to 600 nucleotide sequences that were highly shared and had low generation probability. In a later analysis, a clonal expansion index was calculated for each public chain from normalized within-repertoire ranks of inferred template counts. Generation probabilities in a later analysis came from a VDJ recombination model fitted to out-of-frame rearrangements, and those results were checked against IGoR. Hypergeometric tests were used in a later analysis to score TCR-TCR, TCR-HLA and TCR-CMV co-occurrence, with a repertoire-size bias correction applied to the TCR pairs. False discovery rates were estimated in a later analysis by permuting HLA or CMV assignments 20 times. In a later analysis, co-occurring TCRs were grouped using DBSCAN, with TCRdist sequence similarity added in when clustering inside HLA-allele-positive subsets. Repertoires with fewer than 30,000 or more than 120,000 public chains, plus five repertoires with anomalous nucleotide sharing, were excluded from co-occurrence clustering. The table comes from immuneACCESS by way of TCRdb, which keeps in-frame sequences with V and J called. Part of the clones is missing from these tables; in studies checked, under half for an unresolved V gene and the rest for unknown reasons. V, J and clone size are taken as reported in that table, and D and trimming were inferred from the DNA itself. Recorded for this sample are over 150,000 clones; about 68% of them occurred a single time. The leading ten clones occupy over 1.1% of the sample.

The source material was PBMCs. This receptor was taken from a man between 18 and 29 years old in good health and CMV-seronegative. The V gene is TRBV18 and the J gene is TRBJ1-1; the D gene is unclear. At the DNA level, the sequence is TGTGCCAGCGAACGGTCGGACACTGAAGCTTTCTTT. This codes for CASERSDTEAFF.